This is a list of T cell receptor beta chains from one sample in a study of T cell changes during pregnancy in multiple sclerosis. TCRdb keeps only in-frame clones here, not all; method: immunoSEQ multiplex PCR. Here the sample spans approximately 30,000 clones, approximately 86% being singletons. The sample was CD8+ T cells from peripheral blood mononuclear cells, taken in the first trimester of pregnancy. The origin of the receptors is a female donor with multiple sclerosis, enrolled in a pregnancy study. Both conserved end residues are part of each CDR3. A D gene is named only where the DNA matches it firmly. Expanded clones are given a class, and other clones once, few, many or no size at all.

abundance,d_gene,v_gene,j_gene,CDR3nt,CDR3aa
NA,NA,TRBV6-5,TRBJ1-1,TGTGCCAGCAGTTACTCGGGGGGTGCCACTGAAGCTTTCTTT,CASSYSGGATEAFF
NA,TRBD2,TRBV2,TRBJ2-5,TGTGCCAGCCAGGAGCGGGATCAAGAGACCCAGTACTTC,CASQERDQETQYF
NA,NA,TRBV30,TRBJ1-5,TGTGCCTGGAGTGTAGAGGGTGGTCAGCCCCAGCATTTT,CAWSVEGGQPQHF
NA,TRBD1,TRBV4-2,TRBJ1-1,TGTGCCAGCAGCCCAAACAGGGGGGCAAACACTGAAGCTTTCTTT,CASSPNRGANTEAFF
NA,NA,TRBV6-1,TRBJ1-2,TGTGCCAGCAGTGAACCTTCAGGGATGGAGGGTCTATGGCTGGGCTACACCTTC,CASSEPSGMEGLWLGYTF
NA,TRBD2,TRBV7-9,TRBJ2-1,TGTGCCAGCAGCCCCCGGGCGGGGGGCTCCTACAATGAGCAGTTCTTC,CASSPRAGGSYNEQFF
NA,TRBD1,TRBV27,TRBJ2-1,TGTGCCAGCAGTTTAATCCGGGACAGTTACAATGAGCAGTTCTTC,CASSLIRDSYNEQFF
NA,NA,TRBV25-1,TRBJ1-2,TGTGCCAGCAGTCCAAAACTTGGACAGAACTATGGCTACACCTTC,CASSPKLGQNYGYTF
NA,NA,TRBV7-9,TRBJ1-2,TGTGCCAGCAGCAGACAGGACCGCTATGGCTACACCTTC,CASSRQDRYGYTF
once,NA,TRBV11-2,TRBJ2-5,TGTGCCAGCAGCTCCCGCCGGGGATTCACCGCGGAAGAGACCCAGTACTTC,CASSSRRGFTAEETQYF
NA,NA,TRBV27,TRBJ1-6,TGTGCCAGCAGTAGCCGGGACACCGATTCACCCCTCCACTTT,CASSSRDTDSPLHF
NA,NA,TRBV4-1,TRBJ2-7,TGCGCCAGCAGCCAAGTCGGCGGTACATACTACGAGCAGTACTTC,CASSQVGGTYYEQYF
NA,TRBD2,TRBV27,TRBJ2-7,TGTGCCAGCAGTTTTGGTCACACTAGCGGGAGTCTCGACGAGCAGTACTTC,CASSFGHTSGSLDEQYF
many,TRBD1,TRBV7-3,TRBJ1-1,TGTGCCAGCAGCGTAACCGCAGGGGGCACTGAAGCTTTCTTT,CASSVTAGGTEAFF
NA,NA,TRBV2,TRBJ2-7,TGTGCCAGCAGTGATAGTAACGTTGCCTACGAGCAGTACTTC,CASSDSNVAYEQYF
NA,NA,TRBV4-3,TRBJ2-3,TGCGCCAGCAGCCAAGATGGCGGAGACACAGATACGCAGTATTTT,CASSQDGGDTDTQYF
NA,TRBD1,TRBV6-6,TRBJ2-7,TGTGCCAGCAGGGGTGGACAGGGCTACGAGCAGTACTTC,CASRGGQGYEQYF
NA,TRBD2,TRBV28,TRBJ2-7,TGTGCCAGCAGTTTACCTAGCGGGGAGGGCTACTACGAGCAGTACTTC,CASSLPSGEGYYEQYF
NA,NA,TRBV6-5,TRBJ2-7,TGTGCCAGCAGTTACTCCGGGGTTAACTCCTACGAGCAGTACTTC,CASSYSGVNSYEQYF
few,NA,TRBV7-2,TRBJ2-3,TGTGCCAGCAGCCCGCCAGTGGATACGCAGTATTTT,CASSPPVDTQYF
NA,NA,TRBV9,TRBJ1-1,TGTGCCAGCAGCGTAGGAGGCGTAATCGGGCCGAGCGGGACTGAAGCTTTCTTT,CASSVGGVIGPSGTEAFF
once,TRBD1,TRBV18,TRBJ1-4,TGTGCCAGCTCTCAGGGGGCAACTAATGAAAAACTGTTTTTT,CASSQGATNEKLFF
NA,TRBD2,TRBV4-1,TRBJ2-3,TGCGCCAGCAGCAATTTCCCGGGACTAGCGGGAGATGGAGATACGCAGTATTTT,CASSNFPGLAGDGDTQYF
NA,TRBD1,TRBV6-5,TRBJ2-1,TGTGCCAGCAGTCCCACAGGGGGGACGGATGAGCAGTTCTTC,CASSPTGGTDEQFF
NA,NA,TRBV23-1,TRBJ1-6,TGCGCCAGCAGTCAATCCTGTATTTGGAGACTTGGGTCACCCCTCCACTTT,CASSQSCIWRLGSPLHF
NA,TRBD2,TRBV6-4,TRBJ2-3,TGTGCCAGCCATCCCAGCGGGGGGGATCCAGATACGCAGTATTTT,CASHPSGGDPDTQYF
NA,TRBD1,TRBV7-9,TRBJ2-3,TGTGCCAGCAGGACCGGGACAGGGGCAGATACGCAGTATTTT,CASRTGTGADTQYF
NA,TRBD1,TRBV6-5,TRBJ1-4,TGTGCCAGCCGGACAGGGGGTAATGAAAAACTGTTTTTT,CASRTGGNEKLFF
NA,NA,TRBV7-3,TRBJ2-7,TGTGCCAGCAGCCCTGGAGCAGGGTTACCCTACGAGCAGTACTTC,CASSPGAGLPYEQYF
NA,TRBD2,TRBV7-9,TRBJ2-7,TGTGCCAGCAGCTTTGAGCGGGAGGAAACCTACGAGCAGTACTTC,CASSFEREETYEQYF
NA,NA,TRBV21-1,TRBJ1-5,TGTGCCAGCAGCAAAGTTGGACAGGGTGGGCCGTATCAGCCCCAGCATTTT,CASSKVGQGGPYQPQHF
NA,TRBD2,TRBV4-1,TRBJ2-7,TGCGCCAGCAGCTCACGGACTAGCGGAGCCTACGAGCAGTACTTC,CASSSRTSGAYEQYF
NA,NA,TRBV9,TRBJ1-1,TGTGCCAGCAGTGAAACAGGGTTTGGAACTGAAGCTTTCTTT,CASSETGFGTEAFF
once,TRBD1,TRBV27,TRBJ1-4,TGTGCCAGCAGTTTAAGACAGGGAAACGAAAAACTGTTTTTT,CASSLRQGNEKLFF
NA,NA,TRBV7-3,TRBJ2-1,TGTGCCAGCAGCTTAACAGGGGGGGAGGGTCCTTACAATGAGCAGTTCTTC,CASSLTGGEGPYNEQFF